The 30 T cell receptor beta chains below come from one sample, sequenced in a study of blood T cell repertoires in COVID-19. Sequencing was performed with immunoSEQ multiplex PCR; in TCRdb, only in-frame clones are kept and a portion is missing. The sample has more than 150,000 clones, roughly 80% seen once. The sequenced sample was peripheral blood. All receptors come from a man aged 18 to 30 with active or convalescent COVID-19.

The chain couples TRBV9 to TRBJ2-1; 10 nucleotides agree with TRBD2. Germline lookup yields CDR1 SGDLS and CDR2 YYNGEE. The CDR3 is made up of 15 amino acids. The trim removed 5 bases at V and 3 bases at J, leaving 5 bases unmatched. CDR3 sequence (DNA): TGTGCCAGCAGGAGAGGGACTAGCGACTACAATGAGCAGTTCTTC. Its translation is CASRRGTSDYNEQFF. Variable domain in full (rest from reference TRBV9 and TRBJ2-1): DSGVTQTPKHLITATGQRVTLRCSPRSGDLSVYWYQQSLDQGLQFLIQYYNGEERAKGNILERFSAQQFPDLHSELNLSSLELGDSALYFCASRRGTSDYNEQFFGPGTRLTVL.

CDR3 nucleotides: TGTGCCAGCAGCGCGACAGCCAGCAATCAGCCCCAGCATTTT. Translated, it gives CASSATASNQPQHF. V usage is TRBV7-8 and J usage is TRBJ1-5; D might be TRBD1 (5 bases). CDR1 and CDR2 (germline): SGHVS, FQNEAQ. Deletions cut 5 bases from V and 1 base from J, with 9 bases between. CDR3 length: 14 residues.

The chain links TRBV4-1 to TRBJ1-3, with D hard to call. Between the trimmed V and J ends, which lost 1 base and 3 bases, there was a span of 10 bases. The CDR3 loop spans 15 amino acids. Per germline, CDR1 MGHRA and CDR2 YSYEKL. The CDR3 loop is CASSQVGVSGNTIYF. In DNA, the CDR3 is TGCGCCAGCAGCCAAGTAGGAGTAAGTGGAAACACCATATATTTT.

The gene calls are TRBV6-2 or TRBV6-3 and TRBJ2-5; 7 bases fit TRBD1. CDR1 is MNHEY, CDR2 SVGEGT, per germline. The CDR3 covers 13 residues. Trimming took 5 bases from V and 5 from J; bases not matched to a gene: 5. CDR3 DNA sequence: TGTGCCAGCAGTAAGGGGGCCCAGGAGACCCAGTACTTC. Encoded protein: CASSKGAQETQYF.

The chain recombines TRBV24-1 with TRBJ2-7; weak D call: TRBD2 (6 bases). Germline lookup yields CDR1 KGHDR and CDR2 SFDVKD. V lost 6 bases and J lost 5, with 10 bases in between. The CDR3 is 12 residues long. The DNA of the CDR3 is TGTGCCACCAGTAGCCGGGGGAACGAGCAGTACTTC. Amino acid sequence: CATSSRGNEQYF.

The chain couples TRBV7-9 to TRBJ2-2; 12 bases are shared with TRBD2. The CDR3 covers 17 residues. The ends lost 5 bases at V and 4 bases at J; junction bases unmatched: 8. Germline CDR1 reads SEHNR; CDR2 reads FQNEAQ (reference sequence). In DNA form, the CDR3 reads TGTGCCAGCAGCACAAGGACTAGCGGGATCACCACCGGGGAGCTGTTTTTT. Translated, it gives CASSTRTSGITTGELFF.

CDR3 protein: CASNSRTSGGTGELFF. CDR3 DNA sequence: TGCGCCAGCAATTCCCGGACTAGCGGGGGAACCGGGGAGCTGTTTTTT. The rearrangement uses TRBV10-1 and TRBJ2-2; 13 nucleotides agree with TRBD2. With V trimmed by 7 bases and J by 5 bases, 7 bases remained unmatched. Germline V lookup: CDR1 WNHNN, CDR2 SYGVQD (reference sequence). The CDR3 consists of 16 residues.

The chain recombines TRBV7-2 with TRBJ2-2, with 10 positions matching TRBD1. This CDR3 is 17 amino acids long. CDR1 and CDR2 (germline): SGHTA, FQGNSA. V shed 1 base and J 9 bases; nucleotides not matched to a gene: 11. The DNA of the CDR3 is TGTGCCAGCAGCTTAGGCCTACTCCGGACAGGGGGATGGGAGCTGTTTTTT. Amino acid sequence: CASSLGLLRTGGWELFF. Complete variable domain (other parts from reference TRBV7-2 and TRBJ2-2): GAGVSQSPSNKVTEKGKDVELRCDPISGHTALYWYRQSLGQGLEFLIYFQGNSAPDKSGLPSDRFSAERTGGSVSTLTIQRTQQEDSAVYLCASSLGLLRTGGWELFFGEGSRLTVL.

The chain carries TRBV5-1 and TRBJ2-2; 14 bases map to TRBD2. Germline assignment: CDR1 SGHRS and CDR2 YFSETQ. V lost 2 bases to trimming and J lost 7 bases; unmatched junction nucleotides: 10. The CDR3 runs to 18 residues. The DNA of the CDR3 is TGCGCCAGCAGCTTTCTAGGACTAGCGGGGGGTCCCGGCGGGGAGCTGTTTTTT. Translated: CASSFLGLAGGPGGELFF.

The chain carries TRBV27 and TRBJ2-4; weak D call: TRBD1 (5 bases). Trimming removed 6 bases from V and 8 bases from J, with 20 bases in between. CDR1 and CDR2 (germline): MNHEY, SMNVEV (reference sequence). The CDR3 runs to 15 residues. The CDR3 loop is CASSPRRTTSDIQYF. The CDR3 coding sequence is TGTGCCAGCAGCCCTCGGCGGACAACTTCGGACATTCAGTACTTC.

This chain uses TRBV3-1 (or the pseudogene TRBV3-2) with TRBJ1-1, with D possibly matching TRBD1 (6 bases). Germline values: CDR1 LGHDT, CDR2 YNNKEL (reference sequence). The CDR3 has 15 residues. V gave up 5 bases and J gave up 0 bases, with 13 bases separating them. The CDR3 region has the DNA TGTGCCAGCAGCTACCAGGGGCCTATGAACACTGAAGCTTTCTTT. It translates to CASSYQGPMNTEAFF.

This sequence joins TRBV19 and TRBJ2-3; TRBD2 matches 7 bases. CDR3 length: 13 amino acids. CDR1 and CDR2 (germline): LNHDA, SQIVND (reference sequence). V shed 10 bases and J 3 bases; nucleotides not matched to a gene: 7. Here the CDR3 DNA reads TGTGCCACAAACCGGGGGGAGACAGATACGCAGTATTTT. Amino acids: CATNRGETDTQYF. The entire variable domain, with the rest obtained from reference TRBV19 and TRBJ2-3, is as follows: DGGITQSPKYLFRKEGQNVTLSCEQNLNHDAMYWYRQDPGQGLRLIYYSQIVNDFQKGDIAEGYSVSREKKESFPLTVTSAQKNPTAFYLCATNRGETDTQYFGPGTRLTVL.

This clone was seen a handful of times. The J gene is TRBJ2-1, the V gene TRBV4-1, with D perhaps TRBD2 (7 bases). The CDR3 has 16 amino acids. Deletions cut 2 bases from V and 8 bases from J, with 19 bases between. Germline V gives CDR1 MGHRA, CDR2 YSYEKL. The CDR3 reads CASSQIPTGGLDEQFF. As DNA, the CDR3 is TGCGCCAGCAGCCAAATTCCGACGGGGGGCCTGGATGAGCAGTTCTTC.

This clone was seen more than once but under ten times. The V call is TRBV19, the J call TRBJ2-1, with 9 positions matching TRBD1. The germline CDR1 and CDR2 sequences are LNHDA and SQIVND (reference sequence). Germline trimming cut 4 bases from V and 4 bases from J; bases unmatched to any gene: 5. The CDR3 consists of 15 residues. The CDR3 nucleotides read TGTGCCAGTAGTACGACCGGGACAGGGTACAATGAGCAGTTCTTC. Translation: CASSTTGTGYNEQFF.

The gene calls are TRBV20-1 and TRBJ1-2; no reliable D call. In germline, CDR1 is DFQATT, CDR2 SNEGSKA (reference sequence). This CDR3 has 9 amino acids. Trimming left V 2 bases short and J 8 bases short, with 3 bases between. The CDR3 region is CSARSGYTF. DNA for the CDR3: TGCAGTGCTAGAAGCGGCTACACCTTC.

The J gene is TRBJ1-1, the V gene TRBV29-1; D is uncertain. CDR1 is SQVTM, CDR2 ANQGSEA, per germline. This CDR3 region has 11 residues. V lost 5 bases and J 7 bases, leaving 11 bases between the germline ends. Here the CDR3 reads CSVFPPFEAFF. DNA for the CDR3: TGCAGCGTTTTCCCCCCCTTTGAAGCTTTCTTT.

This chain uses TRBV2 with TRBJ1-5; a weak D match, TRBD1 (6 bases). The CDR3 spans 17 residues. V was clipped by 6 bases and J by 1 base, with 19 bases between them. Germline-derived CDR1 and CDR2 are SNHLY and FYNNEI. CDR3 loop: CASSRTGLQRSNQPQHF. The DNA of the CDR3 is TGTGCCAGCAGCCGTACAGGGTTGCAAAGAAGCAATCAGCCCCAGCATTTT.

The chain has TRBV28 and TRBJ1-6, with 8 bases that match TRBD1. The CDR3 consists of 14 residues. V dropped 6 bases and J dropped 6; count of bases not matched to a gene: 4. Germline assignment: CDR1 MDHEN and CDR2 SYDVKM. The CDR3 DNA sequence: TGTGCCAGCAGAATAGACAGGGGTAATTCACCCCTCCACTTT. Amino acids: CASRIDRGNSPLHF.

The chain couples TRBV7-9 to TRBJ1-3; a possible D gene is TRBD1 (5 bases). CDR3 size: 16 residues. Germline CDR1 reads SEHNR; CDR2 reads FQNEAQ (reference sequence). Trimming took 1 base from V and 4 from J, leaving 14 bases between them. CDR3 loop: CASSLVLQVSGNTIYF. CDR3 nucleotide sequence: TGTGCCAGCAGCTTAGTTCTACAGGTGTCCGGAAACACCATATATTTT.

The chain combines TRBV28 with TRBJ2-5; D might be TRBD1 (5 bases). Trimming took 9 bases from V and 5 from J, leaving 10 bases between them. Per germline, CDR1 MDHEN and CDR2 SYDVKM. The CDR3 consists of 11 residues. The CDR3, as DNA: TGTGCCAGTACAGGTGGGGAGACCCAGTACTTC. It codes for CASTGGETQYF.

The rearrangement links TRBV2 to TRBJ2-3, with 9 bases aligning to TRBD2. The CDR3 is 19 amino acids. The V segment lost 5 bases and the J segment 5 bases; nucleotides outside the gene matches: 20. From germline, CDR1 is SNHLY and CDR2 FYNNEI. CDR3 region: CASSQNSGWRGGAGDTQYF. The CDR3 region has the DNA TGTGCCAGCAGTCAAAACTCTGGTTGGCGCGGGGGGGCGGGAGATACGCAGTATTTT.

The chain has TRBV19 and TRBJ1-2; TRBD1 aligns across 8 bases. The length of the CDR3 is 15 residues. V gave up 5 bases and J gave up 4 bases; unmatched junction bases: 9. In germline, CDR1 is LNHDA, CDR2 SQIVND (reference sequence). The CDR3: CASSSTGVVTYGYTF. CDR3 sequence (DNA): TGTGCCAGTAGTTCGACAGGGGTAGTGACCTATGGCTACACCTTC.

The chain joins TRBV27 to TRBJ2-6; D is possibly TRBD1 (6 bases). Per germline, CDR1 MNHEY and CDR2 SMNVEV (reference sequence). This CDR3 comprises 16 residues. V gave up 7 bases and J gave up 4 bases, with 17 bases separating them. The CDR3: CASTSLTGSGANVLTF. In DNA form, the CDR3 reads TGTGCCAGCACCTCACTCACAGGGAGCGGGGCCAACGTCCTGACTTTC.

The chain uses TRBV28 and TRBJ2-7, with D hard to call. The V end lost 7 bases, the J end lost 4 bases, and 11 bases lay between the germline ends. In germline, CDR1 is MDHEN, CDR2 SYDVKM. This CDR3 has 12 residues. The CDR3 DNA reads as TGTGCCAGCACCCCCAATTTTTACGAGCAGTACTTC. Translating gives CASTPNFYEQYF.

Here the CDR3 DNA reads TGTGCCAGCAGCGTGACAGGGAATAATTCACCCCTCCACTTT. As protein: CASSVTGNNSPLHF. The chain carries TRBV5-4 and TRBJ1-6, with 7 bases that match TRBD1. The germline V gene encodes CDR1 SGHNT and CDR2 YYREEE (reference sequence). CDR3 length: 14 residues. With V trimmed by 4 bases and J by 5 bases, 3 bases remained unmatched. Filled out from reference TRBV5-4 and TRBJ1-6, the complete variable domain reads ETGVTQSPTHLIKTRGQQVTLRCSSQSGHNTVSWYQQALGQGPQFIFQYYREEENGRGNFPPRFSGLQFPNYSSELNVNALELDDSALYLCASSVTGNNSPLHFGNGTRLTVT.

The chain carries TRBV5-5 and TRBJ1-1; 7 nucleotides line up with TRBD1. Per the germline V gene, CDR1 is SGHKS and CDR2 is YYEKEE (reference sequence). J lost 5 bases, V lost 4 bases, and 5 bases had no gene match. The CDR3 runs to 13 residues. The CDR3 nucleotides are TGTGCCAGCAGCGTGACAGGGCAAACTGAAGCTTTCTTT. As protein: CASSVTGQTEAFF.

This rearrangement joins TRBV6-6 to TRBJ2-5; 11 positions agree with TRBD2. CDR3 size: 15 residues. V shed 6 bases, J shed 2 bases, and the junction held 5 bases outside the gene matches. CDR1 and CDR2 from the germline V gene are MNHNY and SVGAGI (reference sequence). This CDR3 is CASRASGGRQETQYF. DNA for the CDR3: TGTGCCAGCAGGGCTAGCGGGGGGCGACAAGAGACCCAGTACTTC.

The chain uses TRBV18 and TRBJ2-7; D remains ambiguous. V was shortened by 2 bases and J by 6 bases, with 11 bases between the two germline ends. This CDR3 region has 13 residues. CDR1 and CDR2 (germline): KGHSH, LQKENI. CDR3 sequence: CASSPVYAVEQYF. The CDR3 DNA reads as TGTGCCAGCTCACCAGTGTATGCAGTCGAGCAGTACTTC.

The chain carries TRBV7-9 and TRBJ1-6; TRBD1 is a possible D gene (5 bases). The CDR3 spans 15 residues. CDR1 is SEHNR, CDR2 FQNEAQ, per germline (reference sequence). Trimming cost V 4 bases and J 5 bases, with 12 bases left between them. DNA of the CDR3: TGTGCCAGCAGCTCAGACAGCAGGAATAATTCACCCCTCCACTTT. The encoded protein is CASSSDSRNNSPLHF.

The chain carries TRBV5-6 and TRBJ1-6; TRBD1 agrees at 8 bases. Germline V gene lookup returns CDR1 SGHDT and CDR2 YYEEEE. The CDR3 is made up of 14 amino acids. The V segment lost 1 base and the J segment 8 bases; nucleotides outside the gene matches: 2. For the CDR3, the DNA is TGTGCCAGCAGCTTGATACAGGGGGATTCACCCCTCCACTTT. Protein sequence: CASSLIQGDSPLHF. The variable domain in full, completed from reference TRBV5-6 and TRBJ1-6, reads DAGVTQSPTHLIKTRGQQVTLRCSPKSGHDTVSWYQQALGQGPQFIFQYYEEEERQRGNFPDRFSGHQFPNYSSELNVNALLLGDSALYLCASSLIQGDSPLHFGNGTRLTVT.